One sample yielded the 7 T cell receptor beta chains listed below, sequenced in a study of PD-1 blockade in mismatch repair-deficient tumors. The repertoire was sequenced with immunoSEQ multiplex PCR; TCRdb's copy has only in-frame clones and lacks some. The table includes around 120,000 clones, about nine tenths detected once. The sequencing used peripheral blood, collected 70 to 73 weeks after starting pembrolizumab. These receptor sequences come from an adult with mismatch repair-deficient cancer.

The chain combines TRBV30 with TRBJ2-1, with 11 bases lining up with TRBD2. The J segment lost 8 bases and the V segment lost 2 bases, leaving 5 bases of the junction unmatched. The germline gives CDR1 GTSNPN, CDR2 SVGIG (reference sequence). This CDR3 has 14 residues. The CDR3 nucleotides read TGTGCCTGGAGTCTAGGACTAGCGGGTGATGAGCAGTTCTTC. Amino acids: CAWSLGLAGDEQFF.

The V gene is TRBV28, the J gene TRBJ2-1, with 8 bases lining up with TRBD2. Trimming removed 3 bases from V and 3 bases from J; junction bases left unmatched: 7. The CDR3 covers 16 residues. Germline-derived CDR1 and CDR2 are MDHEN and SYDVKM. As DNA, the CDR3 is TGTGCCAGCAGTTTGGGCGGGAGGCCCCGCTACAATGAGCAGTTCTTC. It translates to CASSLGGRPRYNEQFF. The full variable domain, in which reference TRBV28 and TRBJ2-1 provide the parts outside the CDR3, is DVKVTQSSRYLVKRTGEKVFLECVQDMDHENMFWYRQDPGLGLRLIYFSYDVKMKEKGDIPEGYSVSREKKERFSLILESASTNQTSMYLCASSLGGRPRYNEQFFGPGTRLTVL.

The J gene is TRBJ2-7, the V gene TRBV10-3, with TRBD1 matching over 8 bases. The CDR3 covers 14 residues. The V and J ends lost 4 bases and 2 bases, in that order; junction bases with no gene match: 4. Germline values: CDR1 ENHRY, CDR2 SYGVKD. This CDR3 is CAISATTGAYEQYF. The CDR3 DNA follows: TGTGCCATCAGTGCAACGACAGGGGCCTACGAGCAGTACTTC.

The rearrangement links TRBV7-6 to TRBJ2-7, with 8 bases fitting TRBD2. The length of the CDR3 is 16 residues. CDR1 is SGHVS and CDR2 is FNYEAQ in the germline V gene. Losses at the gene ends were 1 base for V and 1 base for J; bases not matched to a gene: 6. CDR3 protein: CASSLVAGGWSYEQYF. DNA for the CDR3: TGTGCCAGCAGCTTAGTGGCGGGAGGTTGGTCCTACGAGCAGTACTTC.

The chain recombines TRBV9 with TRBJ1-2; TRBD1 matches 9 bases. Unmatched junction bases numbered 8, after V lost 3 bases and J lost 5 bases. Germline CDR1 SGDLS, CDR2 YYNGEE. This CDR3 has 15 residues. CDR3 sequence reads: CASSGPGQGVYGYTF. Written as DNA, the CDR3 is TGTGCCAGCAGCGGGCCGGGACAGGGAGTTTATGGCTACACCTTC.

The V gene is TRBV21-1, the J gene TRBJ2-5. TRBV21-1 is a documented pseudogene. The CDR3 totals 14 residues. CDR3 nucleotides: TGTGCCAGCAGCAGCCCCCCTTGGGGGGAGACCCAGTACTTC. Its protein is CASSSPPWGETQYF.

V is TRBV28 and J is TRBJ2-7; D call uncertain. The CDR3 has 15 amino acids. CDR1 and CDR2 (germline): MDHEN, SYDVKM. Trimming took off 5 bases at V and 0 bases at J, with 14 bases between the two ends. CDR3 in amino acids: CASSLPTGSSYEQYF. The CDR3 coding sequence is TGTGCCAGCAGTCTTCCTACGGGCAGCTCCTACGAGCAGTACTTC.